These 21 T cell receptor beta chains originate from one sample sequenced in a study. One entry per CDR3 protein results from TCRdb running MiXCR on the 5' RACE reads. The sample has about 43,000 distinct CDR3 sequences, 22% seen once. Cells sorted as Tregs were CD4+, CD25+ and CD127-/low. Sequencing was carried out using Tregs sorted from a lymph node. These receptors were taken from a female donor with breast cancer.

The chain has TRBV11-3 and TRBJ2-1; D might be TRBD1 or TRBD2, each matching 5 bases. Germline CDR1 SGHNT, CDR2 YENEEA. Trimming shortened V by 3 bases and J by 6 bases, and 9 bases separated the two germline ends. This CDR3 region has 13 residues. The CDR3 DNA reads as TGTGCCAGCAGCTTCGGGGCTAGCAATGAGCAGTTCTTC. Residues: CASSFGASNEQFF.

This clonotype has a count of ten or more. The CDR3 nucleotides are TGTGCCTGGAGTCTCGGGCAGGCCGAAGAGACCCAGTACTTC. Translating it yields CAWSLGQAEETQYF. J is TRBJ2-5 and V is TRBV30, with unresolved D. CDR3 size: 14 residues. Deletions cut 2 bases from V and 3 bases from J, with 13 bases between. CDR1 is GTSNPN, CDR2 SVGIG, per germline (reference sequence).

This clonotype was detected only a few times. V usage is TRBV6-1 and J usage is TRBJ1-2; 8 nucleotides align to TRBD1. The CDR3 is made up of 17 amino acids. Germline loops: CDR1 MNHNS, CDR2 SASEGT. The V and J ends lost 2 bases and 6 bases, in that order; junction bases with no gene match: 14. CDR3 nucleotide sequence: TGTGCCAGCAGTGAAATGTGGTTTGGACAGGGAGGCCATGGCTACACCTTC. Translation gives CASSEMWFGQGGHGYTF.

This clonotype was detected ten times or more. J is TRBJ1-5 and V is TRBV6-1, with 12 bases aligning to TRBD1. Trimming at V came to 6 bases and at J to 0 bases, leaving 3 bases not matched to a gene. This CDR3 is built from 16 residues. Germline lookup yields CDR1 MNHNS and CDR2 SASEGT. The chain's CDR3 is CASRGTGGISNQPQHF. CDR3 nucleotide sequence: TGTGCCAGCAGGGGGACAGGGGGCATTAGCAATCAGCCCCAGCATTTT.

This clonotype was seen ten or more times. V gene TRBV20-1 combines with J gene TRBJ2-4, with D perhaps matching TRBD2 (5 bases). Looked up from germline, CDR1 is DFQATT and CDR2 is SNEGSKA (reference sequence). This CDR3 spans 15 amino acids. Trimming took 0 bases from V and 1 from J, leaving 10 bases between them. The CDR3 DNA follows: TGCAGTGCTAGAGATCTGAGGGAGGCCAAAAACATTCAGTACTTC. Protein: CSARDLREAKNIQYF.

This clonotype was counted between two and nine times. The chain joins TRBV25-1 to TRBJ1-2; 7 bases line up with TRBD1. The CDR3 runs to 13 residues. Looked up from germline, CDR1 is MGHDK and CDR2 is SYGVNS. Trimming removed 2 bases from V and 8 bases from J; junction bases left unmatched: 5. CDR3 in DNA: TGTGCCAGCAGTGAAACAGGGGAGGAGGGCTACACCTTC. Its protein product is CASSETGEEGYTF.

This clonotype has just a few counts. The V call is TRBV28, the J call TRBJ1-2; 10 bases fit TRBD1. There are 21 residues in the CDR3. The germline V gene has CDR1 MDHEN and CDR2 SYDVKM. Trimming removed 3 bases from V and 4 bases from J; junction bases left unmatched: 23. This CDR3 reads CASSFGTRRTTGGAESYGYTF. The CDR3 nucleotides are TGTGCCAGCAGTTTCGGAACTCGCCGTACGACAGGGGGCGCCGAGAGCTATGGCTACACCTTC.

This clonotype was seen more than once but under ten times. The chain employs TRBV7-2 and TRBJ2-1; 7 bases fit TRBD1. This CDR3 comprises 16 residues. The J segment lost 5 bases and the V segment lost 1 base, leaving 8 bases of the junction unmatched. Germline V lookup: CDR1 SGHTA, CDR2 FQGNSA. The CDR3 nucleotides are TGTGCCAGCAGCTTAGTGGTATGGGACAGAAACAATGAGCAGTTCTTC. Translated, it gives CASSLVVWDRNNEQFF.

This clonotype came up many times. The chain employs TRBV12-3 or TRBV12-4 and TRBJ2-5; no reliable D call. The CDR3 has 14 residues. The V gene lost 1 base and the J gene lost 1 base, with 7 bases spanning the gap. CDR3 in amino acids: CASSLGRFQETQYF. The DNA for the CDR3 is TGTGCCAGCAGTTTAGGGCGTTTCCAAGAGACCCAGTACTTC.

At least ten counts were recorded for this clonotype. The V gene is TRBV20-1, the J gene TRBJ2-2; maybe TRBD1 (6 bases). The CDR3 is made up of 16 amino acids. The V gene's germline CDR1 is DFQATT and CDR2 SNEGSKA (reference sequence). V lost 6 bases to trimming and J lost 2 bases, with 19 bases between them. As DNA, the CDR3 is TGCAGTGCCCACCCAGGACTTGGGACAAACACCGGGGAGCTGTTTTTT. Translation: CSAHPGLGTNTGELFF.

This clonotype was seen at least ten times. This sequence joins TRBV9 and TRBJ2-7; no reliable D call. CDR1 SGDLS and CDR2 YYNGEE come from the germline V gene. V lost 0 bases to trimming and J lost 6 bases, with 4 bases between them. CDR3 size: 11 residues. CDR3 sequence: CASSVGAEQYF. The CDR3 DNA reads TGTGCCAGCAGCGTAGGGGCCGAGCAGTACTTC. Complete variable domain (other parts from reference TRBV9 and TRBJ2-7): DSGVTQTPKHLITATGQRVTLRCSPRSGDLSVYWYQQSLDQGLQFLIQYYNGEERAKGNILERFSAQQFPDLHSELNLSSLELGDSALYFCASSVGAEQYFGPGTRLTVT.

For this clonotype: A much larger clone differs by one base, so this may be a read error. The V call is TRBV6-1, the J call TRBJ1-6, with 9 nucleotides matching TRBD1. Germline-derived CDR1 and CDR2 are MNHNS and SASEGT. This CDR3 is built from 15 residues. The CDR3 region is CGSRTGTGYNSPLHF. CDR3 bases: TGTGGCAGCAGAACCGGGACAGGGTATAATTCACCCCTCCACTTT.

This chain links TRBV6-4 with TRBJ1-2, with D possibly TRBD1 on 5 matching bases. Germline V lookup: CDR1 MRHNA, CDR2 SNTAGT. The length of the CDR3 is 13 residues. V was cut by 2 bases and J by 8 bases, with 12 bases left in between. The CDR3 DNA follows: TGTGCCAGCAGTGACACCGGGACGGGAGGCTACACCTTC. It is translated as CASSDTGTGGYTF.

This clonotype was seen repeatedly, ten times or more. Germline is not matched at one junction end, which may reflect a read error. In nucleotides, the CDR3 is TGCGCCGGCAGCTTGGACGGCCAGGGCTATGGCTACACCTTC. The encoded protein is CAGSLDGQGYGYTF. V gene TRBV5-1 combines with J gene TRBJ1-2; tentatively, D is TRBD1 (5 bases). Germline V gene data show CDR1 as SGHRS and CDR2 as YFSETQ. The CDR3 is 14 amino acids.

In its sample, this clonotype was seen many times. The chain has TRBV5-6 and TRBJ2-5; D is unresolved. Trimming removed 4 bases at V and 5 bases at J, with 9 bases between. Germline assignment: CDR1 SGHDT and CDR2 YYEEEE. This CDR3 is built from 12 residues. The CDR3 DNA sequence: TGTGCCAGCAGCAGGATTGAGGAGACCCAGTACTTC. Amino acid sequence: CASSRIEETQYF.

The chain recombines TRBV4-3 with TRBJ2-1, with 7 bases aligning to TRBD2. J was trimmed by 2 bases and V by 4 bases; bases with no gene match: 5. The CDR3 consists of 15 residues. Per the germline V gene, CDR1 is LGHNA and CDR2 is YSLEER. In DNA, the CDR3 is TGCGCCAGCAGCCCCTCCGGGACTACCTACAATGAGCAGTTCTTC. Protein product: CASSPSGTTYNEQFF.

The rearrangement uses TRBV5-1 and TRBJ2-1, with 8 bases that match TRBD2. This CDR3 spans 15 amino acids. The V and J ends lost 4 bases and 5 bases, in that order; junction bases with no gene match: 8. From germline, CDR1 is SGHRS and CDR2 YFSETQ. The CDR3: CASSPPGGDHNEQFF. DNA for the CDR3: TGCGCCAGCAGCCCTCCGGGAGGGGATCACAATGAGCAGTTCTTC.

This clonotype turned up a few times. This chain uses TRBV6-2 or TRBV6-3 with TRBJ2-1; TRBD2 matches 9 bases. The CDR3 sequence is 17 residues long. Germline trimming cut 6 bases from V and 1 base from J; bases unmatched to any gene: 10. Looked up from germline, CDR1 is MNHEY and CDR2 is SVGEGT. CDR3 nucleotides: TGTGCCAGCAGCCACATTTCTAGCGGGAATTCCTACAATGAGCAGTTCTTC. Translated: CASSHISSGNSYNEQFF.

This clonotype has a count of ten or more. This rearrangement joins TRBV4-1 to TRBJ2-6, with 9 bases aligning to TRBD1. With V trimmed by 4 bases and J by 12 bases, 7 bases remained unmatched. CDR1 and CDR2 from the germline V gene are MGHRA and YSYEKL. The CDR3 is made up of 14 amino acids. The CDR3 here is CASSPRTGEGVLTF. The DNA for the CDR3 is TGCGCCAGCAGCCCCCGGACAGGGGAGGGCGTCCTGACTTTC.

This clonotype appeared a few times. The genes are TRBV20-1 and TRBJ2-3, with TRBD2 identical over 10 bases. The CDR3 has 17 amino acids. Germline V gene sequence: CDR1 DFQATT, CDR2 SNEGSKA (reference sequence). V lost 3 bases to trimming and J lost 0 bases; unmatched junction nucleotides: 9. The CDR3 loop reads CSARGAGGPFSTDTQYF. CDR3 DNA: TGCAGTGCTAGGGGAGCGGGAGGGCCTTTTAGCACAGATACGCAGTATTTT.

This clonotype was recorded at least ten times. The genes are TRBV12-3 or TRBV12-4 and TRBJ1-2; TRBD1 matches at 7 bases. This CDR3 region has 13 residues. V gave up 3 bases and J gave up 7 bases; unmatched junction bases: 5. The CDR3 sequence is CASSFRGGSGYTF. DNA for the CDR3: TGTGCCAGCAGTTTTAGAGGGGGCTCTGGCTACACCTTC.